This T cell receptor beta chain originates from a study of control samples from healthy donors and cancer patients. Using immunoSEQ multiplex PCR, the repertoire was profiled, and TCRdb retains in-frame clones only, with some absent. The sample holds 190,000 or so clones; roughly 93% are singletons and the top ten take over 1.3%. The V gene lost 2 bases and the J gene lost 3 bases, with 13 bases spanning the gap. The CDR3 length is 14 residues. Germline V CDR1 and CDR2: GTSNPN, SVGIG (reference sequence). The chain joins TRBV30 to TRBJ1-1, with D perhaps matching TRBD1 (6 bases). Sequencing used blood. The receptor comes from a man in his late teens or twenties in good health. CDR3 loop: CAWSRGHRDTEAFF. DNA of the CDR3: TGTGCCTGGAGTCGGGGGCATAGAGACACTGAAGCTTTCTTT. Full variable domain (missing parts from reference TRBV30 and TRBJ1-1): SQTIHQWPATLVQPVGSPLSLECTVEGTSNPNLYWYRQAAGRGLQLLFYSVGIGQISSEVPQNLSASRPQDRQFILSSKKLLLSDSGFYLCAWSRGHRDTEAFFGQGTRLTVV.